What follows describes a single TCR beta chain. Its antigen is not known. The sample comes from a study of shared clonotypes between healthy human individuals. Study conclusions and caveats: Clonotypes shared by all four sorted-subset donors had higher generation probabilities than non-shared clonotypes.

The protocol was immunoSEQ multiplex PCR, while the TCRdb copy is restricted to in-frame clones and leaves out a portion. The sample carries more than 500,000 clones, around 95% recorded once. This CDR3 contains 15 residues. The germline V gene encodes CDR1 SGHKS and CDR2 YYEKEE (reference sequence). V was cut by 4 bases and J by 4 bases, with 18 bases left in between. The rearrangement uses TRBV5-5 and TRBJ2-7, with D tentatively TRBD2 (5 bases). The specimen sequenced was naive CD4+ T cells sorted from blood. Subset given: CD45RA+ positively selected. The sequence derives from a woman aged 25-40 years in good health. The CDR3 reads CASSPAGIPPYEQYF. The CDR3 DNA reads TGTGCCAGCAGCCCGGCCGGGATCCCACCTTACGAGCAGTACTTC.